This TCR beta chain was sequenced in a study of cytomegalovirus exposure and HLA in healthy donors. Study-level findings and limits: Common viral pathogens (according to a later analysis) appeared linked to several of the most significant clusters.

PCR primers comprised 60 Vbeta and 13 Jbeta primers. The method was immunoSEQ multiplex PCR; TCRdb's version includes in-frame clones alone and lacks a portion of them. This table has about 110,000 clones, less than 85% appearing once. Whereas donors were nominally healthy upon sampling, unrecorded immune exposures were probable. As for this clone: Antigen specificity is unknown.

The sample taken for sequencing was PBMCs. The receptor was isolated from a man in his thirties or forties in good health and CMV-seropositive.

CDR3 DNA sequence: TGTGCCAGCAGGGAGATCTATAGCAATCAGCCCCAGCATTTT. Its translation is CASREIYSNQPQHF. The chain has TRBV2 and TRBJ1-5; no clear D gene. The CDR3 runs to 14 residues. Germline CDR1 and CDR2: SNHLY and FYNNEI. The germline V and J ends were trimmed by 6 bases and 0 bases, with 9 bases remaining between them.